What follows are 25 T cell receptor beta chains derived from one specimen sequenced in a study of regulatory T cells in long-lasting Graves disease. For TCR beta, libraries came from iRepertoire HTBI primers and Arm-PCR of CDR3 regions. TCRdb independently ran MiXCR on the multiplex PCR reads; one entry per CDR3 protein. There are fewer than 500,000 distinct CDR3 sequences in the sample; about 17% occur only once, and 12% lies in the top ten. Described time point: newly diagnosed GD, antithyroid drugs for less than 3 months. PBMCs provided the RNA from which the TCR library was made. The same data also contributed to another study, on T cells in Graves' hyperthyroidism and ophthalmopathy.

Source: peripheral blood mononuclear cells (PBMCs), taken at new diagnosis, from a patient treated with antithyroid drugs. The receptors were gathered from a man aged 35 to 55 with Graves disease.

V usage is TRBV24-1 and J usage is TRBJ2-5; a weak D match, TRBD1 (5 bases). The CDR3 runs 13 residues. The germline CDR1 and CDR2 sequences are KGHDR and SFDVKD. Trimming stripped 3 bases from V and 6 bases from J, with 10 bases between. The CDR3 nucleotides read TGTGCCACCAGTGATGACAGTAAAAAGACCCAGTACTTC. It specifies CATSDDSKKTQYF.

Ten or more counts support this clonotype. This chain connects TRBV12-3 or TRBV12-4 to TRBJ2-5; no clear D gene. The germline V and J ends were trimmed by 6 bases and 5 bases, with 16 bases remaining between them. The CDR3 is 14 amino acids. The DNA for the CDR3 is TGTGCCAGCAGCAGGACCCAGGCTGGTGAGACCCAGTACTTC. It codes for CASSRTQAGETQYF.

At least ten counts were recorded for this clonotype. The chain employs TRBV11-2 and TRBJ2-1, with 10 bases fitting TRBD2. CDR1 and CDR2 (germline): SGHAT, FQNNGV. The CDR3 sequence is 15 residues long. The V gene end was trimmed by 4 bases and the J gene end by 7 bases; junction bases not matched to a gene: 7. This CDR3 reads CASSSGTSVMNEQFF. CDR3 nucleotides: TGTGCCAGCAGCTCAGGGACTAGCGTTATGAATGAGCAGTTCTTC.

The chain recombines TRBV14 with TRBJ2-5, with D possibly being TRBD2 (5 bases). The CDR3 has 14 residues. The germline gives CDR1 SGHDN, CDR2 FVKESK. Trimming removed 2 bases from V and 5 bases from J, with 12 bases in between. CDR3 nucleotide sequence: TGTGCCAGCAGCCAATTATTAGCGTGGGAGACCCAGTACTTC. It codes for CASSQLLAWETQYF.

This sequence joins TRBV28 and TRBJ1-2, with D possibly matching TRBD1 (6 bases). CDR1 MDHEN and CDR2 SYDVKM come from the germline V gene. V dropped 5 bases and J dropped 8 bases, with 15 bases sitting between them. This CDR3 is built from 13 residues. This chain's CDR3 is CASSVHGGRGYTF. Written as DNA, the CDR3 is TGTGCCAGCAGTGTCCACGGGGGCAGGGGCTACACCTTC.

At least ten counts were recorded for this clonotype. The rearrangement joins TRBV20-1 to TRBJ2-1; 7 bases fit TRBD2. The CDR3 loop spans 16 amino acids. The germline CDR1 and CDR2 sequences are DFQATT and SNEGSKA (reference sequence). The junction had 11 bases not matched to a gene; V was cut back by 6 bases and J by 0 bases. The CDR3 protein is CSAPTSALSSYNEQFF. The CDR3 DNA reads TGCAGTGCGCCTACTAGCGCTCTTAGCTCCTACAATGAGCAGTTCTTC.

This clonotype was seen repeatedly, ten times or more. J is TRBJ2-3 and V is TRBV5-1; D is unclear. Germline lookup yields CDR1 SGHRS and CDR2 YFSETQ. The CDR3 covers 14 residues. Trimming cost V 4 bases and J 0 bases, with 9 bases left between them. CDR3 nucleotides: TGCGCCAGCAGCCAAAAGTCAAGCACAGATACGCAGTATTTT. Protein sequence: CASSQKSSTDTQYF.

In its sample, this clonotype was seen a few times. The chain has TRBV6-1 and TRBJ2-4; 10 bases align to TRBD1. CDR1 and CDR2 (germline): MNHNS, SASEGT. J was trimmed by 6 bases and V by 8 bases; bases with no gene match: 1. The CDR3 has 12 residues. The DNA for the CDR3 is TGTGCCAGCTGGACAGGGGGAAACATTCAGTACTTC. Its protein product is CASWTGGNIQYF.

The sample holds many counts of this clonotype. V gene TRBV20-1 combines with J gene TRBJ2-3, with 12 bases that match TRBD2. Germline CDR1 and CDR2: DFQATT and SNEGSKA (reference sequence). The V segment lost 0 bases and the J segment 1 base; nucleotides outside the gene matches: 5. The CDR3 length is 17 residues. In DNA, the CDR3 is TGCAGTGCTAGAGATTCTAGCGGGAGGGCCGGCACAGATACGCAGTATTTT. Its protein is CSARDSSGRAGTDTQYF.

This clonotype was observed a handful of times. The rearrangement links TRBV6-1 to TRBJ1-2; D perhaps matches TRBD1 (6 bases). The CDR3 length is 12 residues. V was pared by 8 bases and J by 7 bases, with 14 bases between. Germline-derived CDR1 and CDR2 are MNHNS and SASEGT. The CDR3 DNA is TGTGCCAGCTGGCAGGGGATGAGTGGCTACACCTTC. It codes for CASWQGMSGYTF.

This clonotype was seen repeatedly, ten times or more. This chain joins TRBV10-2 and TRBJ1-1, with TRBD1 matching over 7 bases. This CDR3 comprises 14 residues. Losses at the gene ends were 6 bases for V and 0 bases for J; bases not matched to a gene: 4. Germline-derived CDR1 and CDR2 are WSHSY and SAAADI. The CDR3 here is CASRAGTVNTEAFF. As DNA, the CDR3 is TGCGCCAGCAGGGCCGGGACAGTGAACACTGAAGCTTTCTTT.

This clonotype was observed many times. CDR3 DNA sequence: TGCGCCAGCAGCTTGGGAGTTACCCACCGAGTGAACACTGAAGCTTTCTTT. Translated: CASSLGVTHRVNTEAFF. The V and J genes are TRBV5-1 and TRBJ1-1, with D hard to call. The CDR3 has 17 residues. Trimming left V 0 bases short and J 0 bases short, with 15 bases between. Germline assignment: CDR1 SGHRS and CDR2 YFSETQ.

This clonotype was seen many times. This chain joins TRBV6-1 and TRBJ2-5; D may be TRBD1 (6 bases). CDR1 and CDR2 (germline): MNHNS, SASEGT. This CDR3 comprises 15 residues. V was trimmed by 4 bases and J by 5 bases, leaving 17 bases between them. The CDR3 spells CASSGVGALGETQYF. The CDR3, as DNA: TGTGCCAGCAGTGGAGTGGGGGCTTTGGGGGAGACCCAGTACTTC.

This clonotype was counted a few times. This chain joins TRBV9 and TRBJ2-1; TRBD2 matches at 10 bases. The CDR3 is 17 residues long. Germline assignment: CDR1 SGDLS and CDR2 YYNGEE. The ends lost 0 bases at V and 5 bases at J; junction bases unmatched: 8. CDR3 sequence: CASSVEGGLAGDNEQFF. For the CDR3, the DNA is TGTGCCAGCAGCGTAGAGGGAGGGCTAGCGGGAGACAATGAGCAGTTCTTC.

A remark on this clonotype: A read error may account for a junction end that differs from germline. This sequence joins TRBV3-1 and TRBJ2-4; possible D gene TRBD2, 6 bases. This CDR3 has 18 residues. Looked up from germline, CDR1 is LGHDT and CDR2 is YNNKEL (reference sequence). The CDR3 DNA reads TGTGCCAGCAACCAAGGGCATTGGGACTTCCCTCCTCTATACATTCAGTACTTC. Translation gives CASNQGHWDFPPLYIQYF.

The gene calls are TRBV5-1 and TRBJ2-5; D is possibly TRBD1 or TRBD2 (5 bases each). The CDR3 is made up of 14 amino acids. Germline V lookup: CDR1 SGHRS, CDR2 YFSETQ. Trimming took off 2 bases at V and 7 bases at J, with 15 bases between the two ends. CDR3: CASSFGTAEGTQYF. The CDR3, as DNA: TGCGCCAGCAGCTTCGGGACCGCCGAAGGGACCCAGTACTTC.

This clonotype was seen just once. CDR3 coding DNA: TGTGCCAGCAGTGAAGCGCCTTGGCAGGCGAGCAATCAGCCCCAGCATTTT. Its translation: CASSEAPWQASNQPQHF. V and J are TRBV2 and TRBJ1-5; D is uncertain. V lost 0 bases and J 1 base, leaving 13 bases between the germline ends. The CDR3 totals 17 residues. The germline V gene encodes CDR1 SNHLY and CDR2 FYNNEI.

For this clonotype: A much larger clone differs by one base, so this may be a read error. CDR3 sequence reads: CASSPGLAGGGEQFF. In DNA, the CDR3 is TGTGCCAGCAGCCCGGGACTAGCGGGAGGGGGTGAGCAGTTCTTC. The rearrangement joins TRBV28 to TRBJ2-1; 16 bases fit TRBD2. V was clipped by 6 bases and J by 9 bases; unmatched bases: 5. The germline V gene encodes CDR1 MDHEN and CDR2 SYDVKM. The CDR3 contains 15 residues. The full variable domain, with the rest looked up from reference TRBV28 and TRBJ2-1, is DVKVTQSSRYLVKRTGEKVFLECVQDMDHENMFWYRQDPGLGLRLIYFSYDVKMKEKGDIPEGYSVSREKKERFSLILESASTNQTSMYLCASSPGLAGGGEQFFGPGTRLTVL.

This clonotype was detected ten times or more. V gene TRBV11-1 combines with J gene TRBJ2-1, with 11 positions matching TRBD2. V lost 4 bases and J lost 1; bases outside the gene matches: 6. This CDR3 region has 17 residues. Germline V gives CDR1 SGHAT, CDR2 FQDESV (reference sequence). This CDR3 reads CASSSLAGGGSYNEQFF. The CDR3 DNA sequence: TGTGCCAGCAGCTCCCTAGCGGGAGGCGGGTCCTACAATGAGCAGTTCTTC.

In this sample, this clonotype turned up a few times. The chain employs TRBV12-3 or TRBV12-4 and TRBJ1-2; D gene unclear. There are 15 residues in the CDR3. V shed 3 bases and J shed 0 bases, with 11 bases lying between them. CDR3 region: CASSFYSEANYGYTF. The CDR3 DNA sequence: TGTGCCAGCAGTTTTTACAGCGAAGCTAACTATGGCTACACCTTC.

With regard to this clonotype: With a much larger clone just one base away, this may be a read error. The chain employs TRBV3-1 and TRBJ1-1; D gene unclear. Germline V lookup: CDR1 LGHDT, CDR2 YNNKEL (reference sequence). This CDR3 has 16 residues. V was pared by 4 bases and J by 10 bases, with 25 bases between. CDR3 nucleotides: TGTGCCAGCAGCCTAGGTGGTTCGGATCGGACCCAAGCAGCTTTCTTT. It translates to CASSLGGSDRTQAAFF.

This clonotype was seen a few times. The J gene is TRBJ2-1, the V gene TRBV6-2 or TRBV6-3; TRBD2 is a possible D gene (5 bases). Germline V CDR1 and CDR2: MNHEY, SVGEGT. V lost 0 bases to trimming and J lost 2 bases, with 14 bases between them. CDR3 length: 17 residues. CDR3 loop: CASSYSRAGPTYNEQFF. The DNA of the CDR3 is TGTGCCAGCAGTTACTCGAGGGCGGGTCCTACCTACAATGAGCAGTTCTTC.

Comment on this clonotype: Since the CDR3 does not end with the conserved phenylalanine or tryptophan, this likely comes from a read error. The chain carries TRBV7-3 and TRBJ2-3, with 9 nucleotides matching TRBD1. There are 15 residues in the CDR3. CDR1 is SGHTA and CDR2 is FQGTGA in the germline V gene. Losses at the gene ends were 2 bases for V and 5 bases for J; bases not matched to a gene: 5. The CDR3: CASSLQDRGVDTQYS. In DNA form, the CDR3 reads TGTGCCAGCAGCTTACAGGACAGGGGAGTAGATACGCAGTATTCT.

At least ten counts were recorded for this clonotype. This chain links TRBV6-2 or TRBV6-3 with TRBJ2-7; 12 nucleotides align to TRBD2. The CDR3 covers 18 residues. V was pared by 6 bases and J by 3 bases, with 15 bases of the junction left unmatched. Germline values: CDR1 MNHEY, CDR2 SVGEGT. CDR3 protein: CASSGPRTSGMGVYEQYF. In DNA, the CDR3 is TGTGCCAGCAGCGGACCACGGACTAGCGGGATGGGCGTCTACGAGCAGTACTTC.

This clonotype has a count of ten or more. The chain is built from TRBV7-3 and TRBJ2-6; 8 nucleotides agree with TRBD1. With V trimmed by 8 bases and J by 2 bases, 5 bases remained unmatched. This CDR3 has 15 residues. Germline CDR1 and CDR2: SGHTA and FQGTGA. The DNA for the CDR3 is TGTGCCAGCGCCCGGACAGGGACTGGGGCCAACGTCCTGACTTTC. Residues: CASARTGTGANVLTF.